Below, 8 T cell receptor beta chains from the same sample are listed, as sequenced in a study of shared clonotypes between healthy human individuals. The data were produced by immunoSEQ multiplex PCR, yet TCRdb's version contains in-frame clones alone and is incomplete. In the table there are about 2.4 million clones, approximately 92% of which are singletons. The sequenced material came from naive CD4+ T cells sorted from blood. The sample's subset: CD45RA+ positively selected. These receptors came from a man aged 18 to 29 in good health.

This clone occurred once. Additional DNA sequences in this sample encode the identical CDR3. In DNA form, the CDR3 reads TGCAGCGTTGGGCAGGGATACAATGAGCAGTTCTTC. Translating it yields CSVGQGYNEQFF. The V and J genes are TRBV29-1 and TRBJ2-1, with TRBD1 as a possible D gene (5 bases). The CDR3 consists of 12 residues. Germline V lookup: CDR1 SQVTM, CDR2 ANQGSEA. V was trimmed by 4 bases and J by 4 bases, leaving 8 bases between them.

This chain links TRBV5-1 with TRBJ2-3, with 12 bases identical to TRBD2. Trimming took 1 base from V and 1 from J; bases not matched to a gene: 4. This CDR3 comprises 17 residues. CDR1 and CDR2 (germline): SGHRS, YFSETQ. CDR3 bases: TGCGCCAGCAGCTTGTACTCTAGCGGGGGGGGCACAGATACGCAGTATTTT. Its protein is CASSLYSSGGGTDTQYF.

The chain is built from TRBV30 and TRBJ2-2, with a tentative D call TRBD1 (5 bases). This CDR3 is 13 amino acids long. CDR1 GTSNPN and CDR2 SVGIG come from the germline V gene (reference sequence). With 4 bases removed from V and 10 bases from J, the gap between germline ends came to 16 bases. The CDR3 sequence is CAWNLKGSEELFF. The CDR3 coding sequence is TGTGCCTGGAATTTAAAGGGGTCCGAGGAGCTGTTTTTT.

The chain links TRBV10-2 to TRBJ2-7; D gene unclear. Germline V gene lookup returns CDR1 WSHSY and CDR2 SAAADI. The CDR3 has 14 residues. Deletions cut 7 bases from V and 3 bases from J, with 16 bases between. The CDR3 spells CASNPFDTIYEQYF. The CDR3 coding sequence is TGCGCCAGCAATCCGTTCGACACAATCTACGAGCAGTACTTC.

V gene TRBV27 combines with J gene TRBJ2-5, with 8 bases aligning to TRBD1. Germline CDR1 and CDR2: MNHEY and SMNVEV (reference sequence). The CDR3 sequence is 13 residues long. The J segment lost 5 bases and the V segment lost 2 bases, leaving 1 base of the junction unmatched. The CDR3 region is CASSLQGAETQYF. The CDR3 nucleotides are TGTGCCAGCAGTTTACAGGGGGCGGAGACCCAGTACTTC.

This clone was counted a single time. The genes are TRBV6-6 and TRBJ1-1; D gene uncertain. The CDR3 contains 14 residues. Germline V gene data show CDR1 as MNHNY and CDR2 as SVGAGI (reference sequence). V dropped 2 bases and J dropped 1 base, with 8 bases sitting between them. CDR3 bases: TGTGCCAGCAGTTACGGGCTAGGGAACACTGAAGCTTTCTTT. Amino acid sequence: CASSYGLGNTEAFF.

Notes on this clone: Other DNA sequences in the sample encode the same CDR3. The chain couples TRBV10-3 to TRBJ2-7; D is ambiguous. Germline V gene sequence: CDR1 ENHRY, CDR2 SYGVKD. V lost 0 bases, J lost 1 base, and 13 bases lay in between. The CDR3 sequence is 16 residues long. CDR3 sequence: CAISESSRGSSYEQYF. The DNA for the CDR3 is TGTGCCATCAGTGAGTCGTCGAGAGGCTCGTCCTACGAGCAGTACTTC.

The chain links TRBV18 to TRBJ1-5; TRBD1 matches at 10 bases. CDR1 and CDR2 from the germline V gene are KGHSH and LQKENI. The CDR3 loop spans 15 amino acids. Germline trimming cut 5 bases from V and 5 bases from J; bases unmatched to any gene: 6. CDR3 sequence reads: CASSSGTGVDQPQHF. In nucleotides, the CDR3 is TGTGCCAGCTCATCGGGGACAGGGGTGGATCAGCCCCAGCATTTT.